This T cell receptor (beta chain) appears in the sequencing data of a study of T cells in Graves' hyperthyroidism and ophthalmopathy. Study results and caveats: The model's output predicted ophthalmopathy at a median of approximately 6.5 months prior to onset.

The authors deemed Graves' hyperthyroidism stable absent ophthalmopathy progression within 18 months. Amplified TCR beta CDR3 regions derived from RNA transcripts. In the first-round RT-PCR of the TCR CDR3, the HTBI primer set was used. TCRdb ran MiXCR on the multiplex PCR reads and lists one entry per CDR3 protein. Among about 360,000 distinct CDR3 sequences, 13% were seen once, and the ten largest hold 9.2%. In the case of this clonotype: The antigen remains unidentified.

Sequencing was carried out using blood. The sequence was collected from a woman under 30 with Graves' hyperthyroidism.

The DNA for the CDR3 is TGTGCCAGCAGCCCCAACCTAGCGGTTCTCCACAATGAGCAGTTCTTC. Translated: CASSPNLAVLHNEQFF. The chain combines TRBV6-1 with TRBJ2-1; 7 positions match TRBD2. This CDR3 spans 16 amino acids. CDR1 is MNHNS, CDR2 SASEGT, per germline. The V segment lost 6 bases and the J segment 5 bases; nucleotides outside the gene matches: 13.